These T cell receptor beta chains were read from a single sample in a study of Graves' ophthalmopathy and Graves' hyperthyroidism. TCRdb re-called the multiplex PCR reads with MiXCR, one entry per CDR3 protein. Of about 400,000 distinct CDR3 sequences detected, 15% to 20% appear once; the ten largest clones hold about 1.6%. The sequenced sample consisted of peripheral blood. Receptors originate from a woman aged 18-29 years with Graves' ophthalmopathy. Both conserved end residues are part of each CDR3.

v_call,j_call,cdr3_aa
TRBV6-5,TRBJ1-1,CASSYGGKIRSNTEAFF
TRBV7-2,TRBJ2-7,CASSHRGSYEQYF
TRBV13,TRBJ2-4,CASSPPGANIQYF
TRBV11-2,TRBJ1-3,CASSLDGGSSGNTIYF
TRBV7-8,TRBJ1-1,CASSPGAIEAFF
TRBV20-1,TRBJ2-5,CSALSTAILIQETQYF
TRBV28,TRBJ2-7,CASSLWTRQPYEQYF
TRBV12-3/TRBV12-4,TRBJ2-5,CASSFGLAGAEETQYF
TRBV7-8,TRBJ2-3,CASSFTSGSHNTQYF
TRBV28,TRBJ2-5,CASSRTGTTQYF
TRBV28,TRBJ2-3,CASRGTGTDTQYF